A single sample gave rise to the 20 T cell receptor beta chains below, sequenced in a study of control samples from healthy donors and cancer patients. Some clones are missing from TCRdb's copy, which holds only in-frame ones; the method was immunoSEQ multiplex PCR. In the table there are 91,000 or so clones, approximately 93% of which are singletons. The sample comprised blood. The origin of the receptors is a woman aged 25 to 39 in good health.

V is TRBV19 and J is TRBJ2-7; 9 bases fit TRBD1. Looked up from germline, CDR1 is LNHDA and CDR2 is SQIVND (reference sequence). This CDR3 has 14 amino acids. The ends lost 7 bases at V and 0 bases at J; junction bases unmatched: 4. CDR3: CASTPGQGSYEQYF. Written as DNA, the CDR3 is TGTGCCAGTACCCCGGGACAGGGCTCCTACGAGCAGTACTTC.

V is TRBV2 and J is TRBJ2-7; 11 bases agree with TRBD1. The CDR3 contains 14 residues. V shed 8 bases, J shed 2 bases, and the junction held 5 bases outside the gene matches. Looked up from germline, CDR1 is SNHLY and CDR2 is FYNNEI. The CDR3 region is CASHRDRGTYEQYF. DNA for the CDR3: TGTGCCAGCCATCGGGACAGGGGGACCTACGAGCAGTACTTC.

The J gene is TRBJ1-3, the V gene TRBV7-8; 7 nucleotides line up with TRBD1. V dropped 5 bases and J dropped 0; count of bases not matched to a gene: 22. The CDR3 loop spans 21 amino acids. Germline assignment: CDR1 SGHVS and CDR2 FQNEAQ. The CDR3 nucleotides are TGTGCCAGCAGCGAAGTCCCACCGGGAACAACAGGGGAGTTCTCTGGAAACACCATATATTTT. Amino acid sequence: CASSEVPPGTTGEFSGNTIYF. Full variable domain (rest looked up from reference TRBV7-8 and TRBJ1-3): GAGVSQSPRYKVAKRGQDVALRCDPISGHVSLFWYQQALGQGPEFLTYFQNEAQLDKSGLPSDRFFAERPEGSVSTLKIQRTQQEDSAVYLCASSEVPPGTTGEFSGNTIYFGEGSWLTVV.

The table lists this clone with a few counts. V and J are TRBV28 and TRBJ1-1; 11 nucleotides match TRBD1. The germline CDR1 and CDR2 sequences are MDHEN and SYDVKM. J lost 3 bases, V lost 6 bases, and 6 bases had no gene match. This CDR3 is 15 amino acids long. The chain's CDR3 is CASSGQGAGDTEAFF. In nucleotides, the CDR3 is TGTGCCAGCAGCGGACAGGGGGCGGGTGACACTGAAGCTTTCTTT.

The chain links TRBV6-5 to TRBJ1-2; D is undetermined. Germline V gene data show CDR1 as MNHEY and CDR2 as SVGAGI. The CDR3 runs 13 residues. Trimming took off 0 bases at V and 4 bases at J, with 6 bases between the two ends. Here the CDR3 reads CASSYSGPYGYTF. The CDR3 DNA sequence: TGTGCCAGCAGTTACTCAGGGCCCTATGGCTACACCTTC.

CDR3 amino acids: CASIPPGTNYGYTF. CDR3 nucleotide sequence: TGTGCCAGTATCCCACCGGGGACTAACTATGGCTACACCTTC. The J gene is TRBJ1-2, the V gene TRBV19; D is unresolved. With 7 bases removed from V and 0 bases from J, the gap between germline ends came to 12 bases. This CDR3 comprises 14 residues. Germline V CDR1 and CDR2: LNHDA, SQIVND (reference sequence).

The gene calls are TRBV7-2 and TRBJ1-5; 11 positions agree with TRBD1. J lost 6 bases, V lost 5 bases, and 3 bases had no gene match. CDR1 SGHTA and CDR2 FQGNSA come from the germline V gene. The CDR3 is 14 amino acids. Written as DNA, the CDR3 is TGTGCCAGCAGCCCCGGGACAGGGGGTCAGCCCCAGCATTTT. It yields the protein CASSPGTGGQPQHF.

The gene calls are TRBV18 and TRBJ1-1; D is ambiguous. The CDR3 runs 15 residues. V was cut by 4 bases and J by 0 bases, with 12 bases left in between. Looked up from germline, CDR1 is KGHSH and CDR2 is LQKENI. The CDR3 DNA reads TGTGCCAGCTCACTCATTGGCCAGATGAACACTGAAGCTTTCTTT. It codes for CASSLIGQMNTEAFF.

V is TRBV6-5 and J is TRBJ1-1; D gene uncertain. Germline V CDR1 and CDR2: MNHEY, SVGAGI. The CDR3 length is 13 residues. V lost 7 bases to trimming and J lost 1 base, with 10 bases between them. The CDR3 region has the DNA TGTGCCAGCACCTCAAGTGGGAACACTGAAGCTTTCTTT. It translates to CASTSSGNTEAFF.

This chain links TRBV5-4 with TRBJ1-2; perhaps TRBD1 as D (5 bases). Germline lookup yields CDR1 SGHNT and CDR2 YYREEE (reference sequence). This CDR3 region has 11 residues. V shed 5 bases and J shed 8 bases, with 10 bases lying between them. CDR3 in DNA: TGTGCCAGCAGGAAAGGGGCGGGCTACACCTTC. It yields the protein CASRKGAGYTF.

The J gene is TRBJ2-1, the V gene TRBV10-1; 10 nucleotides match TRBD2. The CDR3 sequence is 13 residues long. The V and J ends lost 8 bases and 6 bases, in that order; junction bases with no gene match: 4. The germline gives CDR1 WNHNN, CDR2 SYGVQD (reference sequence). Here the CDR3 reads CASPAGGSNEQFF. The CDR3 nucleotides read TGCGCCAGCCCAGCGGGAGGGTCCAATGAGCAGTTCTTC.

This clone appeared a single time. This sequence joins TRBV28 and TRBJ2-2, with a possible D match to TRBD2 (6 bases). V gave up 5 bases and J gave up 6 bases, with 16 bases separating them. Per the germline V gene, CDR1 is MDHEN and CDR2 is SYDVKM. The CDR3 totals 15 residues. CDR3 nucleotide sequence: TGTGCCAGCAGTCGCGGGACCCCGCGACCCGGGGAGCTGTTTTTT. Translating it yields CASSRGTPRPGELFF. The whole variable domain, filled in from reference TRBV28 and TRBJ2-2, reads DVKVTQSSRYLVKRTGEKVFLECVQDMDHENMFWYRQDPGLGLRLIYFSYDVKMKEKGDIPEGYSVSREKKERFSLILESASTNQTSMYLCASSRGTPRPGELFFGEGSRLTVL.

V gene TRBV28 combines with J gene TRBJ2-7, with D uncertain. This CDR3 comprises 16 residues. With 7 bases removed from V and 0 bases from J, the gap between germline ends came to 19 bases. CDR1 is MDHEN, CDR2 SYDVKM, per germline. This CDR3 reads CASTPRGSGSSYEQYF. DNA for the CDR3: TGTGCCAGCACTCCACGTGGCTCCGGGTCCTCCTACGAGCAGTACTTC. Looking up the rest from reference TRBV28 and TRBJ2-7 gives the full variable domain: DVKVTQSSRYLVKRTGEKVFLECVQDMDHENMFWYRQDPGLGLRLIYFSYDVKMKEKGDIPEGYSVSREKKERFSLILESASTNQTSMYLCASTPRGSGSSYEQYFGPGTRLTVT.

The chain employs TRBV7-9 and TRBJ2-5; D unclear. Trimming stripped 2 bases from V and 5 bases from J, with 6 bases between. The CDR3 runs to 12 residues. Germline V gene sequence: CDR1 SEHNR, CDR2 FQNEAQ (reference sequence). CDR3 residues: CASSLSGETQYF. The CDR3 DNA reads TGTGCCAGCAGCTTAAGTGGGGAGACCCAGTACTTC.

The chain links TRBV11-2 to TRBJ2-7, with 7 positions matching TRBD1. The CDR3 is 14 amino acids. Trimming took 0 bases from V and 3 from J; bases not matched to a gene: 2. Germline V gene lookup returns CDR1 SGHAT and CDR2 FQNNGV. CDR3 sequence: CASSLETGNYEQYF. Here the CDR3 DNA reads TGTGCCAGCAGCTTAGAGACAGGGAACTACGAGCAGTACTTC.

The chain links TRBV2 to TRBJ1-5; 7 bases line up with TRBD1. V gave up 7 bases and J gave up 3 bases; unmatched junction bases: 6. CDR1 and CDR2 from the germline V gene are SNHLY and FYNNEI. CDR3 size: 14 residues. The CDR3 loop reads CASTWDSPNQPQHF. CDR3 nucleotide sequence: TGTGCCAGCACCTGGGACAGCCCCAATCAGCCCCAGCATTTT.

The chain carries TRBV6-6 and TRBJ2-1; no reliable D call. Germline lookup yields CDR1 MNHNY and CDR2 SVGAGI (reference sequence). V was cut by 5 bases and J by 2 bases, with 13 bases left in between. This CDR3 contains 15 residues. The CDR3 DNA is TGTGCCAGCAGTCAACAAGGGTCCGCCTACAATGAGCAGTTCTTC. It yields the protein CASSQQGSAYNEQFF.

The J gene is TRBJ1-4, the V gene TRBV30; TRBD1 might be the D (5 bases). This CDR3 contains 14 residues. Germline CDR1 reads GTSNPN; CDR2 reads SVGIG (reference sequence). With 2 bases removed from V and 3 bases from J, the gap between germline ends came to 10 bases. The CDR3 region is CAWSPGLSNEKLFF. In DNA, the CDR3 is TGTGCCTGGAGTCCAGGGTTATCTAATGAAAAACTGTTTTTT.

This chain uses TRBV11-2 with TRBJ1-6; D remains unclear. The length of the CDR3 is 15 residues. V dropped 2 bases and J dropped 8 bases, with 13 bases sitting between them. The germline V gene has CDR1 SGHAT and CDR2 FQNNGV. Written as DNA, the CDR3 is TGTGCCAGCAGCTTACTCCCGCTCGGAGATTCACCCCTCCACTTT. This gives the protein CASSLLPLGDSPLHF. Full variable domain (rest looked up from reference TRBV11-2 and TRBJ1-6): EAGVAQSPRYKIIEKRQSVAFWCNPISGHATLYWYQQILGQGPKLLIQFQNNGVVDDSQLPKDRFSAERLKGVDSTLKIQPAKLEDSAVYLCASSLLPLGDSPLHFGNGTRLTVT.

This chain links TRBV4-1 with TRBJ1-1; D may be TRBD1 (5 bases). The V gene's germline CDR1 is MGHRA and CDR2 YSYEKL. Trimming pared 2 bases from V and 1 base from J, leaving 11 bases between. This CDR3 is 15 amino acids long. DNA for the CDR3: TGCGCCAGCAGCCAACAGGGTCTCGGGAACACTGAAGCTTTCTTT. This encodes CASSQQGLGNTEAFF.